The TCR beta chain under discussion was sequenced for a study of breast tumors, draining lymph nodes, adjacent tissues. Study-level points and caveats: The lymph node origin of tumor T cells was framed as consistent with a hypothesis, not demonstrated. Luminal-like breast cancer showed significantly greater tumor-nontumor repertoire similarity than basal-like breast cancer did. Tumor repertoires ranked between lymph nodes and nontumor tissue in diversity, with V and J gene preferences. Findings are consistent with lymph node origin and intratumoral expansion of most tumor T cells.

The germline CDR1 and CDR2 sequences are DFQATT and SNEGSKA (reference sequence). CDR3 length equals 14 residues. There are many counts of this clonotype. Its cognate antigen is unknown. With a much larger clone just one base away, this may be a read error. TCRdb re-called the multiplex PCR reads through MiXCR, storing one row per CDR3 protein. In the table there are about 60,000 distinct CDR3 sequences, approximately 62% of which are singletons. The chain joins TRBV20-1 to TRBJ2-5; TRBD2 might be the D (5 bases). This sequence originates from a female donor with breast cancer. Some clones in this sample may be carry-over from other donors' samples. Material: breast tumor tissue. In nucleotides, the CDR3 is TGCAGTGCTAGAAGGAACGGGGATCAAGCGACCCAGTACTTC. Its translation is CSARRNGDQATQYF.